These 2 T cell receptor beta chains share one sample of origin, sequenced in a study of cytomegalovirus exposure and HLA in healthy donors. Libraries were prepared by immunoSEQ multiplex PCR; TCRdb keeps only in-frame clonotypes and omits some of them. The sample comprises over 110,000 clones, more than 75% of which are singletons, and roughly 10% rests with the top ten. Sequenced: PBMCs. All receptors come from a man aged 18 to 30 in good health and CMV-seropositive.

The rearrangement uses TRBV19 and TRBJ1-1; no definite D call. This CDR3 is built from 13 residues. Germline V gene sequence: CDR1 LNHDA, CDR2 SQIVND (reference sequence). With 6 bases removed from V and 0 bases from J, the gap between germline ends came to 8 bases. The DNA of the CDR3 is TGTGCCAGTAGCCAGGATATGAACACTGAAGCTTTCTTT. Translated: CASSQDMNTEAFF.

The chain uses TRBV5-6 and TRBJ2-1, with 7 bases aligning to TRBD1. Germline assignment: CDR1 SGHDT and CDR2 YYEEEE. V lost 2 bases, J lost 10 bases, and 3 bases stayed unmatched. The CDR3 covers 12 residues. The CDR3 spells CASSFVQGEQFF. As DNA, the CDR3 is TGTGCCAGCAGCTTTGTACAGGGGGAGCAGTTCTTC.